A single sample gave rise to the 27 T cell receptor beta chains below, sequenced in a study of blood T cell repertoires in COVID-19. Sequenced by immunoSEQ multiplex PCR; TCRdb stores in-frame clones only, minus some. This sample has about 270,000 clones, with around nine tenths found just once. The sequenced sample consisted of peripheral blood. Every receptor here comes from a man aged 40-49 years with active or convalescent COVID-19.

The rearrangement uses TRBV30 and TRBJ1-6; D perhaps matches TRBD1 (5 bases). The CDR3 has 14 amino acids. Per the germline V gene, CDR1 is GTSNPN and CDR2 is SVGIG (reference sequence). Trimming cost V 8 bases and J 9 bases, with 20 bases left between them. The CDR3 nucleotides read TGTGCCCTTGTTTTAAGGGGAAAGGGTTCACCCCTCCACTTT. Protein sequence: CALVLRGKGSPLHF.

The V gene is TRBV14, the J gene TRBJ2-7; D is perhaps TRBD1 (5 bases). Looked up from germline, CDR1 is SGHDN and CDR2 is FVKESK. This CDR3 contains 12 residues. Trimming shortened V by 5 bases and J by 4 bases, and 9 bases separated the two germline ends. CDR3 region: CASSEQVYEQYF. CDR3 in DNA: TGTGCCAGCAGCGAACAGGTTTACGAGCAGTACTTC.

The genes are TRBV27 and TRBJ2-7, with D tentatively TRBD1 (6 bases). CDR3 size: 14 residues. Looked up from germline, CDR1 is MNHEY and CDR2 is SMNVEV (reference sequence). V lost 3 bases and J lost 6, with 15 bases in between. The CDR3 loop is CASSFSTGLGEQYF. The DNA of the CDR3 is TGTGCCAGCAGTTTTTCCACAGGGCTCGGCGAGCAGTACTTC.

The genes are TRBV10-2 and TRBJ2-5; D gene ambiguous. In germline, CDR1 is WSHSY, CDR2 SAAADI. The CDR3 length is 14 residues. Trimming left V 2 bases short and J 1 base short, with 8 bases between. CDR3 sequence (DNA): TGCGCCAGCAGTGAGAGCCCCTTCCAAGAGACCCAGTACTTC. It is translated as CASSESPFQETQYF.

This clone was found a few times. The CDR3 loop reads CASSHNTGTGNTIYF. Written as DNA, the CDR3 is TGTGCCAGCAGCCATAATACAGGGACTGGAAACACCATATATTTT. The gene calls are TRBV27 and TRBJ1-3, with a weak D call TRBD1 (6 bases). This CDR3 region has 15 residues. V was clipped by 6 bases and J by 2 bases, with 14 bases between them. Germline CDR1 reads MNHEY; CDR2 reads SMNVEV (reference sequence).

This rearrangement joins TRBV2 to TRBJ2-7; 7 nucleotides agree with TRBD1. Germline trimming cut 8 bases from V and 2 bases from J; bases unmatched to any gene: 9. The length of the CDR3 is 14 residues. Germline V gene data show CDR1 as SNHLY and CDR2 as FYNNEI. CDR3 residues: CASQKDRSTYEQYF. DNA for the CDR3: TGTGCCAGCCAGAAGGACAGGAGTACCTACGAGCAGTACTTC.

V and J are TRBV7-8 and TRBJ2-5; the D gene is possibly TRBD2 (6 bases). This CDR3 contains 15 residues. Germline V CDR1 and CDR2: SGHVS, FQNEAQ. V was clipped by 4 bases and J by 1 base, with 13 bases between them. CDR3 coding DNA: TGTGCCAGCAGCTCCTTCGGGAGCAGCCAAGAGACCCAGTACTTC. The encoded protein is CASSSFGSSQETQYF.

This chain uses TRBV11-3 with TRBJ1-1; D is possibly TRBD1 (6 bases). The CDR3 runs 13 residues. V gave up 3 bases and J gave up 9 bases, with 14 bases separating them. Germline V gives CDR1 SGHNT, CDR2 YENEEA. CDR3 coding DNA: TGTGCCAGCAGCTTGCGAACCGGGACACAAGCTTTCTTT. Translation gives CASSLRTGTQAFF.

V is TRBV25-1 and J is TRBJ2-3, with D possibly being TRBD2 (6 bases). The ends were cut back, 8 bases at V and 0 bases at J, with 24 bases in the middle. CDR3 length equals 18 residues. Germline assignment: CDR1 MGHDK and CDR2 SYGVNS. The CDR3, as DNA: TGTGCCAGCGCCTGGGGCTTGTGGGGGGACGTTAGCACAGATACGCAGTATTTT. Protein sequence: CASAWGLWGDVSTDTQYF.

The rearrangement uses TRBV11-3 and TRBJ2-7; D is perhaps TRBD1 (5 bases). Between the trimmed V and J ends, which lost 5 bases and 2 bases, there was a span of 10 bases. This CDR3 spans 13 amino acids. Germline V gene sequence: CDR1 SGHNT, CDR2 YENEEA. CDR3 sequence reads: CASSRGPTYEQYF. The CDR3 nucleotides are TGTGCCAGCAGCAGGGGTCCGACCTACGAGCAGTACTTC.

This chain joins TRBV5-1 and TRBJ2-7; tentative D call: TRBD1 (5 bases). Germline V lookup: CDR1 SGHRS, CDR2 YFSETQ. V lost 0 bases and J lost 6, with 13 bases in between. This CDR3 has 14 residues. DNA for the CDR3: TGCGCCAGCAGCTTGGCTTCGTGGGGCAGCGAGCAGTACTTC. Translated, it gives CASSLASWGSEQYF.

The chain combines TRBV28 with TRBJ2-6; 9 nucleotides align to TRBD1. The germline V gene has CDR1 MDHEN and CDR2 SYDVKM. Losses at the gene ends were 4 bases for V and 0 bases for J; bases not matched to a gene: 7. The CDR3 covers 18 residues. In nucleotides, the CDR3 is TGTGCCAGCAGTTCAATGGGGACAGGGATCTCTGGGGCCAACGTCCTGACTTTC. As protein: CASSSMGTGISGANVLTF.

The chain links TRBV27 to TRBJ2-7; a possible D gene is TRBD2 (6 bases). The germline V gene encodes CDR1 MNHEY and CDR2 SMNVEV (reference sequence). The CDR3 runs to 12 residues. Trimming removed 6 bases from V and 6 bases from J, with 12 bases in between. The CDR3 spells CASRGLSPEQYF. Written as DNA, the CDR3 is TGTGCCAGCAGGGGACTTTCTCCCGAGCAGTACTTC.

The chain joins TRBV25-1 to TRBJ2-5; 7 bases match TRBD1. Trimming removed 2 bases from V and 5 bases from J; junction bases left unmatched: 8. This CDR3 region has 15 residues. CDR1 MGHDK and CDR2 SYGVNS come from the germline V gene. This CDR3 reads CASSEAQTGFETQYF. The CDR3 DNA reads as TGTGCCAGCAGTGAAGCCCAGACAGGGTTCGAGACCCAGTACTTC.

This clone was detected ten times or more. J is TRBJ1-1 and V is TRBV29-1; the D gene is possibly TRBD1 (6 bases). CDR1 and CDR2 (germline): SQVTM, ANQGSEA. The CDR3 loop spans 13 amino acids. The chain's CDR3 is CSAAWTANTEAFF. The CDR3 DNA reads TGCAGTGCCGCTTGGACAGCTAACACTGAAGCTTTCTTT.

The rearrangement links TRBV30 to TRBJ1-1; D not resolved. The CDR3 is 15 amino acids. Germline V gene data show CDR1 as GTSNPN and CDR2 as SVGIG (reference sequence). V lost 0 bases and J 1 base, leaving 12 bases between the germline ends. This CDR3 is CAWSVEFTSNTEAFF. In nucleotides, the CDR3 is TGTGCCTGGAGTGTTGAGTTTACCTCGAACACTGAAGCTTTCTTT.

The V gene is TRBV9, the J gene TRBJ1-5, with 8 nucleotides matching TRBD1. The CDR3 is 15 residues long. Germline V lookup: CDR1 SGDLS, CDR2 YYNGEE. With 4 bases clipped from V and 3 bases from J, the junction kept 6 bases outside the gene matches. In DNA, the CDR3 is TGTGCCAGCAGCCTCAGGGGGCGGGTCAATCAGCCCCAGCATTTT. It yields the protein CASSLRGRVNQPQHF. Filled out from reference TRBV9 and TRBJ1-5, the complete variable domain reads DSGVTQTPKHLITATGQRVTLRCSPRSGDLSVYWYQQSLDQGLQFLIQYYNGEERAKGNILERFSAQQFPDLHSELNLSSLELGDSALYFCASSLRGRVNQPQHFGDGTRLSIL.

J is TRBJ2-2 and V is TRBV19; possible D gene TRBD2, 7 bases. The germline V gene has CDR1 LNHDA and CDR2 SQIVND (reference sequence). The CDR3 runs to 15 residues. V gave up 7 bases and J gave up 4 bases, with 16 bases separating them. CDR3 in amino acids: CASTAGASSTGELFF. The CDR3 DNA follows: TGTGCCAGTACCGCGGGGGCTAGCAGCACCGGGGAGCTGTTTTTT.

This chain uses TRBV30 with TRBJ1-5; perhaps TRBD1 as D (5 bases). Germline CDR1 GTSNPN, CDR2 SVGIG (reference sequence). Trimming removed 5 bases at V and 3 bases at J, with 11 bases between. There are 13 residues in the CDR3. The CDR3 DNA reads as TGTGCCTGGGCGGCAGGGTTCAATCAGCCCCAGCATTTT. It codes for CAWAAGFNQPQHF.

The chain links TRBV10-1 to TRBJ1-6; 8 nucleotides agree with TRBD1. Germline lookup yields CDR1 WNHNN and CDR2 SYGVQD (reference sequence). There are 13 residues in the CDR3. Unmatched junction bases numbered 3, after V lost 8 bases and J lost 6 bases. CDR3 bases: TGCGCCAGCGCAGGACAGGGTAATTCACCCCTCCACTTT. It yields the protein CASAGQGNSPLHF.

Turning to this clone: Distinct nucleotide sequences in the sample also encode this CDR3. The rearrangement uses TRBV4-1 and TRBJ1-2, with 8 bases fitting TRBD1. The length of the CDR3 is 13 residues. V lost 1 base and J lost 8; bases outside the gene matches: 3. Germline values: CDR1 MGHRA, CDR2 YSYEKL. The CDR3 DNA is TGCGCCAGCAGCCAAGGGACAGGGAAGGGCTACACCTTC. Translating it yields CASSQGTGKGYTF.

The chain's CDR3 is CASTIERLNSYNEQFF. DNA for the CDR3: TGTGCCAGCACCATCGAGCGGCTGAACTCCTACAATGAGCAGTTCTTC. The rearrangement joins TRBV28 to TRBJ2-1; tentatively, D is TRBD2 (5 bases). Germline-derived CDR1 and CDR2 are MDHEN and SYDVKM. V shed 7 bases and J shed 0 bases, with 16 bases lying between them. CDR3 size: 16 residues.

The CDR3 DNA reads TGTGCCAGCAGCGTTACTGGACAGGGTAACACTGAAGCTTTCTTT. This translates into CASSVTGQGNTEAFF. The V call is TRBV11-3, the J call TRBJ1-1; 8 nucleotides line up with TRBD1. There are 15 residues in the CDR3. The V gene's germline CDR1 is SGHNT and CDR2 YENEEA. Trimming took 5 bases from V and 2 from J; bases not matched to a gene: 7.

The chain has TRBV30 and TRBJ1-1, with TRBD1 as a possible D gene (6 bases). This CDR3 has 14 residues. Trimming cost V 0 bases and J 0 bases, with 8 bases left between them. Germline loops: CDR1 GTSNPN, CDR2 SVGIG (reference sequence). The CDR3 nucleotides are TGTGCCTGGAGTGTGACAGGACTGAACACTGAAGCTTTCTTT. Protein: CAWSVTGLNTEAFF.

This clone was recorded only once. CDR3 coding DNA: TGTGCCAGCAGTTACCCCGGGACAGGGGGAGCTGAAGCTTTCTTT. Residues: CASSYPGTGGAEAFF. This chain links TRBV6-2 or TRBV6-3 with TRBJ1-1; the match to TRBD1 covers 11 bases. Germline CDR1 is MNHEY and CDR2 is SVGEGT. The CDR3 spans 15 residues. Trimming removed 2 bases from V and 6 bases from J; junction bases left unmatched: 5.

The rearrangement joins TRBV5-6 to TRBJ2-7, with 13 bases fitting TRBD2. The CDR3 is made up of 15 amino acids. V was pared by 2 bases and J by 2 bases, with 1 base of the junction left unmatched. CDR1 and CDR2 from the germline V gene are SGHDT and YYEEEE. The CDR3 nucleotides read TGTGCCAGCAGCTTCGGACTAGCGGGAGCCTACGAGCAGTACTTC. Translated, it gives CASSFGLAGAYEQYF.

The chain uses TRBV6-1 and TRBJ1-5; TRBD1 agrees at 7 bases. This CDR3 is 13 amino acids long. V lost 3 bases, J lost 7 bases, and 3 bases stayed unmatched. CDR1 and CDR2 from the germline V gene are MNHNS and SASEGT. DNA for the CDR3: TGTGCCAGCAGTGACCGGGACAGCCAGCCCCAGCATTTT. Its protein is CASSDRDSQPQHF.